This section outlines one TCR beta chain sequence together with its context. The target antigen is unknown. Other DNA sequences in the sample encode the same CDR3. Several immunoSEQ plates received, in even portions, the genomic DNA of each subset. The method was immunoSEQ multiplex PCR; TCRdb's version includes in-frame clones alone and lacks a portion of them. The table lists more than 2 million clones, just over 90% of them singletons, with about 1.7% in the top ten. There are 12 residues in the CDR3. With 6 bases removed from V and 5 bases from J, the gap between germline ends came to 10 bases. Germline loops: CDR1 SGHAT, CDR2 FQNNGV. Cells designated naive CD8 were CD45RO-negative and were positively selected for CCR7, with terminally differentiated effector memory CD45RA+ cells excluded. These data originate in a study of shared clonotypes between healthy human individuals. Study summary: For every donor, three CD4 naive, three CD4 memory, two CD8 naive and one CD8 memory plates were used. General observations from the study: Only blood was sampled, and tissue TCR repertoires likely differ from blood ones. Naive subsets typically showed greater estimated richness than memory subsets.

Sequencing used naive CD8+ T cells from PBMCs. The rearrangement joins TRBV11-2 to TRBJ1-1, with D hard to call. The source is a man aged 18 to 29 in good health. Some clones in this sample may be carry-over from other donors' samples. This chain's CDR3 is CASRHRGTEAFF. Here the CDR3 DNA reads TGTGCCAGCAGGCATCGAGGGACTGAAGCTTTCTTT.